These 23 T cell receptor beta chains were all obtained from the same sample, sequenced in a study of T cell responses to AZD1222 COVID-19 vaccine. Repertoires were generated with immunoSEQ multiplex PCR, while TCRdb's copy carries only in-frame clones and drops some. The sample has about 160,000 clones; 94% are singletons. The material was peripheral blood, obtained 28 days after the second AZD1222 dose. The receptors were gathered from an adult who received the AZD1222 COVID-19 vaccine.

The V call is TRBV7-6, the J call TRBJ1-3, with D possibly being TRBD1 (6 bases). V lost 1 base and J lost 1, with 17 bases in between. The germline V gene has CDR1 SGHVS and CDR2 FNYEAQ. CDR3 length equals 18 residues. The CDR3 is CASSLGPTGQRSGNTIYF. In DNA, the CDR3 is TGTGCCAGCAGCTTAGGCCCTACAGGGCAAAGGTCTGGAAACACCATATATTTT.

V gene TRBV7-9 combines with J gene TRBJ2-3; unclear D gene. The germline gives CDR1 SEHNR, CDR2 FQNEAQ (reference sequence). V lost 4 bases to trimming and J lost 4 bases, with 6 bases between them. The CDR3 loop spans 12 amino acids. The CDR3 region is CASSYPADTQYF. As DNA, the CDR3 is TGTGCCAGCAGCTACCCGGCAGATACGCAGTATTTT.

The chain carries TRBV7-6 and TRBJ2-1; D uncertain. The CDR3 is made up of 15 amino acids. The V and J ends lost 5 bases and 2 bases respectively, with 13 bases between them. Per the germline V gene, CDR1 is SGHVS and CDR2 is FNYEAQ. CDR3 DNA sequence: TGTGCCAGCAGCCCCAGCTTCGTCCCCTACAATGAGCAGTTCTTC. This translates into CASSPSFVPYNEQFF.

The chain carries TRBV24-1 and TRBJ2-1, with D unresolved. Germline assignment: CDR1 KGHDR and CDR2 SFDVKD. The CDR3 is 13 amino acids. Trimming shortened V by 3 bases and J by 7 bases, and 9 bases separated the two germline ends. CDR3 sequence: CATSDKVENEQFF. DNA of the CDR3: TGTGCCACCAGTGATAAAGTTGAGAATGAGCAGTTCTTC.

The chain uses TRBV7-2 and TRBJ2-2; perhaps TRBD1 as D (5 bases). Trimming removed 3 bases from V and 6 bases from J, with 14 bases in between. This CDR3 has 15 amino acids. The V gene's germline CDR1 is SGHTA and CDR2 FQGNSA. Here the CDR3 reads CASSFRQGRAGELFF. CDR3 DNA: TGTGCCAGCAGCTTTCGGCAGGGTAGAGCCGGGGAGCTGTTTTTT.

This sequence joins TRBV30 and TRBJ2-7, with 10 positions matching TRBD2. V gave up 3 bases and J gave up 7 bases; unmatched junction bases: 9. The CDR3 loop spans 14 amino acids. Per the germline V gene, CDR1 is GTSNPN and CDR2 is SVGIG (reference sequence). The CDR3, as DNA: TGTGCCTGGAGCGGAGCGGGAGGGCCTGATGAGCAGTACTTC. Amino acid sequence: CAWSGAGGPDEQYF.

The V gene is TRBV27, the J gene TRBJ1-1, with no clear D. CDR1 is MNHEY, CDR2 SMNVEV, per germline (reference sequence). V was trimmed by 6 bases and J by 0 bases, leaving 14 bases between them. This CDR3 spans 15 amino acids. The CDR3 DNA sequence: TGTGCCAGCAGCCCCTCCTACGGTGTGAACACTGAAGCTTTCTTT. Translated, it gives CASSPSYGVNTEAFF.

This chain connects TRBV5-1 to TRBJ2-7; a weak D match, TRBD2 (6 bases). The CDR3 runs 13 residues. V lost 3 bases, J lost 2 bases, and 9 bases lay in between. The germline gives CDR1 SGHRS, CDR2 YFSETQ. CDR3 protein: CASSYRETYEQYF. The CDR3 DNA sequence: TGCGCCAGCAGCTACCGGGAGACCTACGAGCAGTACTTC.

The gene calls are TRBV6-5 and TRBJ1-1, with a tentative D call TRBD1 (6 bases). CDR1 is MNHEY and CDR2 is SVGAGI in the germline V gene. The CDR3 covers 15 residues. V was shortened by 2 bases and J by 10 bases, with 20 bases between the two germline ends. In DNA form, the CDR3 reads TGTGCCAGCAGTTACGACCAAGGGGGGAGTCGGAGAGCTTTCTTT. It translates to CASSYDQGGSRRAFF.

The chain joins TRBV28 to TRBJ1-1; D uncertain. This CDR3 is 12 amino acids long. Germline V gives CDR1 MDHEN, CDR2 SYDVKM. V lost 3 bases to trimming and J lost 7 bases, with 9 bases between them. The CDR3 nucleotides are TGTGCCAGCAGTTTTTCTTTAGATGAAGCTTTCTTT. Translated: CASSFSLDEAFF. Full variable domain (missing parts from reference TRBV28 and TRBJ1-1): DVKVTQSSRYLVKRTGEKVFLECVQDMDHENMFWYRQDPGLGLRLIYFSYDVKMKEKGDIPEGYSVSREKKERFSLILESASTNQTSMYLCASSFSLDEAFFGQGTRLTVV.

The rearrangement joins TRBV28 to TRBJ1-6; maybe TRBD1 (6 bases). The CDR3 runs to 14 residues. From germline, CDR1 is MDHEN and CDR2 SYDVKM. V gave up 2 bases and J gave up 9 bases, with 11 bases separating them. The CDR3 spells CASSLRGASSPLHF. The DNA of the CDR3 is TGTGCCAGCAGTTTAAGGGGGGCGAGTTCACCCCTCCACTTT. The full variable domain, in which reference TRBV28 and TRBJ1-6 provide the parts outside the CDR3, is DVKVTQSSRYLVKRTGEKVFLECVQDMDHENMFWYRQDPGLGLRLIYFSYDVKMKEKGDIPEGYSVSREKKERFSLILESASTNQTSMYLCASSLRGASSPLHFGNGTRLTVT.

This rearrangement joins TRBV19 to TRBJ2-4; D perhaps matches TRBD2 (6 bases). The V end was cut by 4 bases, the J end by 7 bases, with 20 bases between. Looked up from germline, CDR1 is LNHDA and CDR2 is SQIVND (reference sequence). This CDR3 has 16 amino acids. CDR3: CASSSEGVGEENIQYF. The CDR3 nucleotides are TGTGCCAGTAGTAGCGAGGGTGTCGGGGAGGAGAACATTCAGTACTTC.

For this clone: Other DNA sequences in the sample encode the same CDR3. This sequence joins TRBV27 and TRBJ2-2, with D hard to call. Trimming took off 2 bases at V and 5 bases at J, with 6 bases between the two ends. Per the germline V gene, CDR1 is MNHEY and CDR2 is SMNVEV (reference sequence). The CDR3 is 13 residues long. CDR3: CASSLGRTGELFF. CDR3 coding DNA: TGTGCCAGCAGTTTAGGTAGAACCGGGGAGCTGTTTTTT.

The rearrangement joins TRBV7-6 to TRBJ2-3, with 10 positions matching TRBD2. The CDR3 extends over 16 amino acids. V trimming: 0 bases; J trimming: 6 bases; junction bases outside the gene matches: 6. CDR1 is SGHVS, CDR2 FNYEAQ, per germline. The DNA of the CDR3 is TGTGCCAGCAGCTTAGCGGTAGCGGGAGGTGCTGATACGCAGTATTTT. Its protein product is CASSLAVAGGADTQYF.

The rearrangement joins TRBV18 to TRBJ2-7, with 7 bases lining up with TRBD2. CDR1 is KGHSH and CDR2 is LQKENI in the germline V gene. This CDR3 comprises 14 residues. J gave up 5 bases and V 2 bases, and 6 bases lay outside the gene matches. CDR3 amino acids: CASSPREGTHEQYF. The CDR3 DNA reads TGTGCCAGCTCACCAAGGGAGGGGACCCACGAGCAGTACTTC. The full variable domain, rest sourced from reference TRBV18 and TRBJ2-7, is NAGVMQNPRHLVRRRGQEARLRCSPMKGHSHVYWYRQLPEEGLKFMVYLQKENIIDESGMPKERFSAEFPKEGPSILRIQQVVRGDSAAYFCASSPREGTHEQYFGPGTRLTVT.

The chain couples TRBV4-1 to TRBJ2-5; D is undetermined. Trimming took 3 bases from V and 1 from J, leaving 3 bases between them. In germline, CDR1 is MGHRA, CDR2 YSYEKL. CDR3 length: 12 amino acids. Here the CDR3 reads CASSQPQETQYF. The CDR3 DNA reads as TGCGCCAGCAGCCAGCCCCAAGAGACCCAGTACTTC.

The chain couples TRBV30 to TRBJ2-1; 11 bases line up with TRBD2. The V gene end was trimmed by 5 bases and the J gene end by 1 base; junction bases not matched to a gene: 10. Germline CDR1 reads GTSNPN; CDR2 reads SVGIG (reference sequence). CDR3 length equals 17 residues. The CDR3 here is CAWAGLADGRSYNEQFF. The DNA for the CDR3 is TGTGCCTGGGCGGGACTAGCGGACGGCCGGTCCTACAATGAGCAGTTCTTC.

V gene TRBV4-3 combines with J gene TRBJ2-1, with no clear D. The CDR3 covers 18 residues. V lost 0 bases and J 0 bases, leaving 15 bases between the germline ends. Germline V gene sequence: CDR1 LGHNA, CDR2 YSLEER. This CDR3 is CASSQDGVFRSSYNEQFF. The CDR3 DNA reads TGCGCCAGCAGCCAAGATGGGGTGTTCCGAAGCTCCTACAATGAGCAGTTCTTC.

The J gene is TRBJ2-7, the V gene TRBV2; no clear D. This CDR3 comprises 13 residues. V lost 7 bases and J lost 5, with 15 bases in between. The germline V gene has CDR1 SNHLY and CDR2 FYNNEI. The CDR3 here is CASTTDRRDEQYF. For the CDR3, the DNA is TGTGCCAGCACCACCGACCGTAGGGACGAGCAGTACTTC.

This chain uses TRBV14 with TRBJ2-5; D unresolved. Deletions cut 0 bases from V and 5 bases from J, with 13 bases between. The CDR3 runs 15 residues. CDR1 SGHDN and CDR2 FVKESK come from the germline V gene. CDR3 sequence reads: CASSQDLGNKETQYF. In nucleotides, the CDR3 is TGTGCCAGCAGCCAAGATCTAGGTAATAAGGAGACCCAGTACTTC.

This clone was observed once. The chain joins TRBV5-8 to TRBJ2-3; 7 bases are a match to TRBD1. In germline, CDR1 is SGHTS, CDR2 YDEGEE. With V trimmed by 4 bases and J by 3 bases, 14 bases remained unmatched. The CDR3 contains 17 residues. As DNA, the CDR3 is TGTGCCAGCAGCCCCACCCCGACAGGGTATTGGACAGATACGCAGTATTTT. Amino acid sequence: CASSPTPTGYWTDTQYF.

J is TRBJ1-6 and V is TRBV23-1, with D perhaps TRBD1 (5 bases). TRBV23-1 counts as an open reading frame of uncertain function. The CDR3 is made up of 22 amino acids. Trimming stripped 1 base from V and 0 bases from J, with 25 bases between. The CDR3 DNA sequence: TGCGCCAGCAGTCAATTGTCAGGGATCGGACAACGGCTGAGCTCCTATAATTCACCCCTCCACTTT. It encodes CASSQLSGIGQRLSSYNSPLHF.

The chain combines TRBV27 with TRBJ1-4; the D is unclear. The CDR3 loop spans 16 amino acids. V shed 2 bases and J shed 0 bases, with 10 bases lying between them. The V gene's germline CDR1 is MNHEY and CDR2 SMNVEV (reference sequence). The CDR3 reads CASSLRISSTNEKLFF. The CDR3 DNA reads TGTGCCAGCAGTTTAAGGATAAGCTCAACTAATGAAAAACTGTTTTTT.